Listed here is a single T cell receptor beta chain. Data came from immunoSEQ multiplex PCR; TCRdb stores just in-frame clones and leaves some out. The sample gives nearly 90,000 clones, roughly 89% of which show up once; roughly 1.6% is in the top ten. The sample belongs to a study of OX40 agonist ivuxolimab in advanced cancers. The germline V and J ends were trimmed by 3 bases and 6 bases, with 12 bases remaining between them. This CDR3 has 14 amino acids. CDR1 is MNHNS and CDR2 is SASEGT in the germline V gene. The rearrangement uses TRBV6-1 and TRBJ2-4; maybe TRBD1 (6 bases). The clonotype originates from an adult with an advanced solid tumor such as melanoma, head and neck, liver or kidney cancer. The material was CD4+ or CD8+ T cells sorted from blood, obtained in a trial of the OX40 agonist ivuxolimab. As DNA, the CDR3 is TGTGCCAGCAGTGACAGGGGAAAAGCAAACATTCAGTACTTC. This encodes CASSDRGKANIQYF.